These 28 T cell receptor beta chains were all obtained from the same sample, sequenced in a study of CD4 T cells in relation to SARS-CoV-2 and coronaviruses (dated by TCRdb to the early 2020s). CD4+ T cells from unexposed donors were collected before the COVID-19 pandemic (2011-2018). Following 10 days of culture, the EasySep CD4+ T cell isolation kit was used to isolate CD4+ T cells. Library preparation employed the immunoSEQ multiplex PCR assay. TCRdb re-hosts the immuneACCESS table, in-frame sequences only. Its copies lack some clones; in the studies checked, an unresolved V gene accounts for under half of them, and the cause for the rest is not known. The sample contains about 26,000 clones, around 80% of them found a single time. In total, the top ten clones hold 10% of the sample. Antigen specificity for these receptors is unknown. Sequenced sample: CD4+ T cells from PBMCs, cultured in vitro. Receptors were obtained from a human donor in good health.

The rearrangement joins TRBV2 to TRBJ2-5; tentative D call: TRBD1 (6 bases). The CDR3 sequence is 13 residues long. The V end was cut by 6 bases, the J end by 5 bases, with 13 bases between. The V gene's germline CDR1 is SNHLY and CDR2 FYNNEI. CDR3 bases: TGTGCCAGCAGATGGGGGCTTCGTGAGACCCAGTACTTC. Protein product: CASRWGLRETQYF.

This chain uses TRBV6-5 with TRBJ1-5; TRBD1 matches at 7 bases. Germline loops: CDR1 MNHEY, CDR2 SVGAGI. CDR3 size: 14 residues. The V and J ends lost 5 bases and 6 bases, in that order; junction bases with no gene match: 7. The CDR3 DNA sequence: TGTGCCAGCAGTCCGGACAGGTCCGGTCAGCCCCAGCATTTT. Translating it yields CASSPDRSGQPQHF.

V usage is TRBV7-2 and J usage is TRBJ1-2; 10 nucleotides line up with TRBD1. The germline gives CDR1 SGHTA, CDR2 FQGNSA. This CDR3 is built from 15 residues. V lost 5 bases to trimming and J lost 1 base; unmatched junction nucleotides: 4. The CDR3 sequence is CASSPGQGDNYGYTF. CDR3 bases: TGTGCCAGCAGCCCAGGACAGGGGGATAACTATGGCTACACCTTC.

The chain couples TRBV5-4 to TRBJ2-7; possible D gene TRBD1, 5 bases. The germline CDR1 and CDR2 sequences are SGHNT and YYREEE (reference sequence). Trimming shortened V by 0 bases and J by 0 bases, and 7 bases separated the two germline ends. CDR3 length: 14 amino acids. DNA for the CDR3: TGTGCCAGCAGCTTGGGACAGAGCTCCTACGAGCAGTACTTC. It codes for CASSLGQSSYEQYF.

The chain couples TRBV10-3 to TRBJ2-5; TRBD2 matches 10 bases. V was pared by 11 bases and J by 3 bases, with 18 bases of the junction left unmatched. There are 17 residues in the CDR3. CDR1 and CDR2 (germline): ENHRY, SYGVKD. The CDR3 here is CASASGGPEGRKETQYF. CDR3 bases: TGTGCCTCCGCTAGCGGGGGCCCGGAGGGGAGGAAAGAGACCCAGTACTTC.

The chain joins TRBV5-4 to TRBJ1-4, with a tentative D call TRBD1 (5 bases). The germline CDR1 and CDR2 sequences are SGHNT and YYREEE (reference sequence). V gave up 3 bases and J gave up 0 bases, with 9 bases separating them. The CDR3 has 15 amino acids. CDR3 sequence: CASSSMTATNEKLFF. In DNA form, the CDR3 reads TGTGCCAGCAGCTCAATGACAGCAACTAATGAAAAACTGTTTTTT. Full variable domain (rest looked up from reference TRBV5-4 and TRBJ1-4): ETGVTQSPTHLIKTRGQQVTLRCSSQSGHNTVSWYQQALGQGPQFIFQYYREEENGRGNFPPRFSGLQFPNYSSELNVNALELDDSALYLCASSSMTATNEKLFFGSGTQLSVL.

This clone was counted between two and nine times. The chain uses TRBV7-2 and TRBJ1-5, with no clear D. In germline, CDR1 is SGHTA, CDR2 FQGNSA. Trimming removed 0 bases from V and 4 bases from J, with 10 bases in between. The CDR3 has 15 residues. The CDR3 is CASSLAPFGNQPQHF. The CDR3, as DNA: TGTGCCAGCAGCTTAGCGCCCTTTGGAAATCAGCCCCAGCATTTT.

This clone turned up a few times. The chain employs TRBV19 and TRBJ1-4; D ambiguous. Looked up from germline, CDR1 is LNHDA and CDR2 is SQIVND (reference sequence). The CDR3 totals 13 residues. V was shortened by 8 bases and J by 8 bases, with 15 bases between the two germline ends. CDR3 sequence: CASSDQIGEKLFF. CDR3 DNA sequence: TGTGCCAGTTCGGACCAAATAGGGGAAAAACTGTTTTTT. Full variable domain (rest looked up from reference TRBV19 and TRBJ1-4): DGGITQSPKYLFRKEGQNVTLSCEQNLNHDAMYWYRQDPGQGLRLIYYSQIVNDFQKGDIAEGYSVSREKKESFPLTVTSAQKNPTAFYLCASSDQIGEKLFFGSGTQLSVL.

This chain joins TRBV12-3 or TRBV12-4 and TRBJ1-1; D gene unclear. The V and J ends lost 5 bases and 5 bases respectively, with 9 bases between them. The CDR3 length is 12 residues. The chain's CDR3 is CASSIMGTEAFF. The CDR3 DNA reads TGTGCCAGCAGTATAATGGGGACTGAAGCTTTCTTT.

The genes are TRBV7-2 and TRBJ1-6, with D maybe TRBD1 (5 bases). The V end lost 9 bases, the J end lost 3 bases, and 15 bases lay between the germline ends. The CDR3 has 15 residues. Germline V gene sequence: CDR1 SGHTA, CDR2 FQGNSA. The CDR3 sequence is CASLWGVDYNSPLHF. In DNA form, the CDR3 reads TGTGCCAGTTTATGGGGGGTGGACTATAATTCACCCCTCCACTTT.

DNA for the CDR3: TGTGCCAGCAGCGTAGGCCTAGCGGGGGCCCCTACGCAGTATTTT. This sequence encodes CASSVGLAGAPTQYF. V usage is TRBV9 and J usage is TRBJ2-3, with 10 bases that match TRBD2. The CDR3 length is 15 residues. Per the germline V gene, CDR1 is SGDLS and CDR2 is YYNGEE. Unmatched junction bases numbered 6, after V lost 0 bases and J lost 8 bases.

The gene calls are TRBV7-2 and TRBJ1-5, with TRBD1 matching 7 bases. J gave up 6 bases and V 0 bases, and 5 bases lay outside the gene matches. This CDR3 has 15 amino acids. CDR1 is SGHTA, CDR2 FQGNSA, per germline. CDR3 sequence: CASSLATGWGQPQHF. CDR3 DNA: TGTGCCAGCAGCTTAGCGACAGGGTGGGGTCAGCCCCAGCATTTT. Variable domain in full (rest from reference TRBV7-2 and TRBJ1-5): GAGVSQSPSNKVTEKGKDVELRCDPISGHTALYWYRQSLGQGLEFLIYFQGNSAPDKSGLPSDRFSAERTGGSVSTLTIQRTQQEDSAVYLCASSLATGWGQPQHFGDGTRLSIL.

This rearrangement joins TRBV5-1 to TRBJ1-6; unclear D gene. CDR3 length equals 14 residues. V lost 1 base to trimming and J lost 10 bases, with 12 bases between them. Germline V gene sequence: CDR1 SGHRS, CDR2 YFSETQ. This chain's CDR3 is CASSLSRLESPLHF. The CDR3 region has the DNA TGCGCCAGCAGCTTGAGCAGGTTGGAATCACCCCTCCACTTT. The complete variable domain, with remaining parts taken from reference TRBV5-1 and TRBJ1-6, reads KAGVTQTPRYLIKTRGQQVTLSCSPISGHRSVSWYQQTPGQGLQFLFEYFSETQRNKGNFPGRFSGRQFSNSRSEMNVSTLELGDSALYLCASSLSRLESPLHFGNGTRLTVT.

This clone was seen a single time. J is TRBJ2-1 and V is TRBV27; 11 bases agree with TRBD2. V lost 0 bases, J lost 5 bases, and 9 bases stayed unmatched. This CDR3 has 18 amino acids. Germline assignment: CDR1 MNHEY and CDR2 SMNVEV (reference sequence). DNA of the CDR3: TGTGCCAGCAGTTTATCGGTTGCTAGCGGGAGGCTTCACAATGAGCAGTTCTTC. Translation: CASSLSVASGRLHNEQFF.

The rearrangement uses TRBV6-5 and TRBJ1-6; D possibly corresponds to TRBD1 (5 bases). The ends were cut back, 2 bases at V and 7 bases at J, with 9 bases in the middle. Germline CDR1 is MNHEY and CDR2 is SVGAGI. This CDR3 is 14 amino acids long. The CDR3 DNA follows: TGTGCCAGCAGTTACGGTGACAGCAATTCACCCCTCCACTTT. Amino acid sequence: CASSYGDSNSPLHF.

V is TRBV27 and J is TRBJ2-6; the D is unclear. V lost 6 bases and J lost 2, with 5 bases in between. There are 13 residues in the CDR3. Germline-derived CDR1 and CDR2 are MNHEY and SMNVEV (reference sequence). The CDR3 loop is CASRLTGANVLTF. The CDR3 coding sequence is TGTGCCAGCAGGCTTACTGGGGCCAACGTCCTGACTTTC.

The chain combines TRBV19 with TRBJ1-2; TRBD1 agrees at 7 bases. The germline V gene encodes CDR1 LNHDA and CDR2 SQIVND (reference sequence). Trimming removed 5 bases from V and 2 bases from J; junction bases left unmatched: 8. The CDR3 runs 15 residues. DNA of the CDR3: TGTGCCAGTAGTGTGCAGGGGGGGCCGAACTATGGCTACACCTTC. Translated: CASSVQGGPNYGYTF.

The chain is built from TRBV6-2 or TRBV6-3 and TRBJ2-5; D gene unclear. CDR1 is MNHEY and CDR2 is SVGEGT in the germline V gene. The CDR3 is made up of 15 amino acids. V was clipped by 6 bases and J by 7 bases, with 21 bases between them. CDR3 residues: CASSPQVGASGTQYF. CDR3 nucleotides: TGTGCCAGCAGCCCTCAGGTGGGCGCGTCGGGGACCCAGTACTTC.

The chain uses TRBV5-1 and TRBJ2-2; TRBD1 is a possible D gene (6 bases). Germline CDR1 is SGHRS and CDR2 is YFSETQ. This CDR3 contains 13 residues. V was pared by 4 bases and J by 8 bases, with 12 bases between. The CDR3 DNA reads as TGCGCCAGCAGCCTACAGGGTTTTGGGGAGCTGTTTTTT. Protein: CASSLQGFGELFF.

The J gene is TRBJ2-5, the V gene TRBV9; D might be TRBD2 (7 bases). Trimming took 4 bases from V and 5 from J, leaving 15 bases between them. This CDR3 is 14 amino acids long. Looked up from germline, CDR1 is SGDLS and CDR2 is YYNGEE. The CDR3 is CASSPGGPFETQYF. CDR3 bases: TGTGCCAGCAGCCCCGGGGGGCCTTTCGAGACCCAGTACTTC.

This chain connects TRBV30 to TRBJ1-2; 10 nucleotides align to TRBD1. From germline, CDR1 is GTSNPN and CDR2 SVGIG (reference sequence). J lost 0 bases, V lost 2 bases, and 3 bases had no gene match. The CDR3 loop spans 15 amino acids. The CDR3 sequence is CAWSPDRGTNYGYTF. CDR3 DNA sequence: TGTGCCTGGAGTCCGGACAGGGGGACTAACTATGGCTACACCTTC.

The rearrangement links TRBV25-1 to TRBJ2-5; D possibly corresponds to TRBD2 (5 bases). Germline CDR1 MGHDK, CDR2 SYGVNS. This CDR3 is 13 amino acids long. Trimming shortened V by 4 bases and J by 5 bases, and 11 bases separated the two germline ends. CDR3 amino acids: CASSVGLWETQYF. The CDR3 DNA reads as TGTGCCAGCAGTGTCGGACTTTGGGAGACCCAGTACTTC.

The chain combines TRBV19 with TRBJ1-2, with D hard to call. Deletions cut 3 bases from V and 2 bases from J, with 10 bases between. This CDR3 comprises 14 residues. The germline gives CDR1 LNHDA, CDR2 SQIVND (reference sequence). CDR3 region: CASSIIVQNYGYTF. The DNA of the CDR3 is TGTGCCAGTAGTATTATCGTACAAAACTATGGCTACACCTTC.

This clone was seen more than once but under ten times. This chain links TRBV2 with TRBJ2-2; TRBD2 might be the D (5 bases). Germline V gene lookup returns CDR1 SNHLY and CDR2 FYNNEI. V gave up 9 bases and J gave up 0 bases, with 8 bases separating them. The CDR3 contains 13 residues. CDR3 protein: CASARANTGELFF. The CDR3 bases are TGTGCCAGTGCGCGGGCGAACACCGGGGAGCTGTTTTTT.

The chain combines TRBV3-1 (or the pseudogene TRBV3-2) with TRBJ1-2; 9 nucleotides agree with TRBD1. The CDR3 runs 16 residues. Per germline, CDR1 LGHDT and CDR2 YNNKEL (reference sequence). V was pared by 4 bases and J by 7 bases, with 13 bases of the junction left unmatched. The CDR3 is CASSRSAGDRDSGYTF. In DNA form, the CDR3 reads TGTGCCAGCAGCCGAAGTGCGGGGGACAGGGATAGTGGCTACACCTTC.

V is TRBV14 and J is TRBJ2-3; D might be TRBD2 (5 bases). Germline V gene data show CDR1 as SGHDN and CDR2 as FVKESK. V was clipped by 6 bases and J by 7 bases, with 11 bases between them. This CDR3 is built from 12 residues. The CDR3 is CASRQSGNTQYF. In DNA, the CDR3 is TGTGCCAGCAGACAAAGCGGCAATACGCAGTATTTT.

The chain uses TRBV19 and TRBJ2-3; 15 bases fit TRBD2. This CDR3 spans 17 amino acids. Germline CDR1 reads LNHDA; CDR2 reads SQIVND (reference sequence). Trimming took 4 bases from V and 4 from J; bases not matched to a gene: 6. CDR3 DNA sequence: TGTGCCAGTAGTACACCGGGACTAGCGGGGGGCCCAGATACGCAGTATTTT. The encoded protein is CASSTPGLAGGPDTQYF.

V is TRBV4-3 and J is TRBJ1-2; weak D call: TRBD1 (6 bases). With 0 bases removed from V and 5 bases from J, the gap between germline ends came to 19 bases. Germline V lookup: CDR1 LGHNA, CDR2 YSLEER. There are 17 residues in the CDR3. The chain's CDR3 is CASSQDSLGRGSYGYTF. DNA of the CDR3: TGCGCCAGCAGCCAAGATTCCCTGGGCAGGGGAAGTTATGGCTACACCTTC.